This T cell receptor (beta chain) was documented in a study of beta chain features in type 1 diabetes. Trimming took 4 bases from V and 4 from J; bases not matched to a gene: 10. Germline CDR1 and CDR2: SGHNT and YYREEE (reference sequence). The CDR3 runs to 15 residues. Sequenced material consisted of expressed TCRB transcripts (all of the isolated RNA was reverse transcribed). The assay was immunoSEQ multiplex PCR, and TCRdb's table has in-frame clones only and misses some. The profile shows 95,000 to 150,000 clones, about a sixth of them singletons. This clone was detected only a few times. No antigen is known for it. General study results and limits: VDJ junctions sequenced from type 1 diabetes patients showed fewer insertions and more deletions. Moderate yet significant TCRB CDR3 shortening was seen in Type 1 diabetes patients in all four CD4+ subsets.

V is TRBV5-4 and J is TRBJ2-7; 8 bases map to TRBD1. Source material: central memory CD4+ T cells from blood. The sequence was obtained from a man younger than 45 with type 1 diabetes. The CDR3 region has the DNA TGTGCCAGCAGCCCCGGGACAGGTCAATCTTACGAGCAGTACTTC. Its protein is CASSPGTGQSYEQYF.